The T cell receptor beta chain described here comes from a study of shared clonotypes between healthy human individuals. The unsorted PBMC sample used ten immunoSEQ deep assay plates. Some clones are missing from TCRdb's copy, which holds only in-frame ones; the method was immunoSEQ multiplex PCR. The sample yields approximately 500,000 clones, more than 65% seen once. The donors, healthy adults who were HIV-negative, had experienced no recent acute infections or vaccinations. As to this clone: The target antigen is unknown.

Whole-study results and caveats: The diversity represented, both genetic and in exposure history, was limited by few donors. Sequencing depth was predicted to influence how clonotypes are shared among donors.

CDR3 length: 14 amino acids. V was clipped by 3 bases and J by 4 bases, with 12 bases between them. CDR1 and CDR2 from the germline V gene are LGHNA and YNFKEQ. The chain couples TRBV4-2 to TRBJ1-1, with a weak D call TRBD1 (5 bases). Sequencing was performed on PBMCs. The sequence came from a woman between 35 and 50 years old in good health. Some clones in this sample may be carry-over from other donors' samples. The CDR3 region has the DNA TGTGCCAGCAGCCACCTGAACCAGGGCACTGAAGCTTTCTTT. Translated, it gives CASSHLNQGTEAFF.